These 5 T cell receptor beta chains were sequenced from one sample in a study of beta chain features in type 1 diabetes. Expressed TCRB transcripts were sequenced because the entire RNA isolate underwent reverse transcription. Profiling relied on immunoSEQ multiplex PCR, and the TCRdb table lists in-frame clones only, not all of them. The table shows around 160,000 clones, with 40% to 55% occurring only once. The sample taken for sequencing was Tregs from blood. The receptors stem from a young man in good health.

The rearrangement links TRBV30 to TRBJ2-1; 10 positions match TRBD2. There are 12 residues in the CDR3. V was pared by 0 bases and J by 12 bases, with 2 bases of the junction left unmatched. Per germline, CDR1 GTSNPN and CDR2 SVGIG (reference sequence). The CDR3, as DNA: TGTGCCTGGAGTGTCCCTAGCGGGAGGCAGTTCTTC. It is translated as CAWSVPSGRQFF.

J is TRBJ2-5 and V is TRBV7-2; D possibly corresponds to TRBD1 (5 bases). CDR3 length: 13 amino acids. Germline assignment: CDR1 SGHTA and CDR2 FQGNSA. Trimming removed 5 bases at V and 5 bases at J, with 12 bases between. CDR3 loop: CASSRAPGETQYF. CDR3 nucleotides: TGTGCCAGCAGCCGCGCCCCAGGGGAGACCCAGTACTTC.

V is TRBV6-6 and J is TRBJ1-6; 8 bases align to TRBD1. V shed 2 bases and J 6 bases; nucleotides not matched to a gene: 6. Per the germline V gene, CDR1 is MNHNY and CDR2 is SVGAGI (reference sequence). This CDR3 has 16 residues. The CDR3 nucleotides are TGTGCCAGCAGTTACCATGACAGGGGAGGTAATTCACCCCTCCACTTT. Its translation is CASSYHDRGGNSPLHF.

The CDR3: CATSRGPSGGTDTQYF. The CDR3, as DNA: TGTGCCACCAGCAGAGGCCCTAGCGGGGGTACAGATACGCAGTATTTT. The rearrangement joins TRBV15 to TRBJ2-3; 10 bases map to TRBD2. Per germline, CDR1 LNHNV and CDR2 YYDKDF (reference sequence). The ends lost 1 base at V and 3 bases at J; junction bases unmatched: 4. CDR3 length: 16 amino acids. The entire variable domain, with the rest obtained from reference TRBV15 and TRBJ2-3, is as follows: DAMVIQNPRYQVTQFGKPVTLSCSQTLNHNVMYWYQQKSSQAPKLLFHYYDKDFNNEADTPDNFQSRRPNTSFCFLDIRSPGLGDTAMYLCATSRGPSGGTDTQYFGPGTRLTVL.

This clone was observed a few times. The chain has TRBV30 and TRBJ1-5; a possible D gene is TRBD1 (5 bases). Germline loops: CDR1 GTSNPN, CDR2 SVGIG (reference sequence). V gave up 2 bases and J gave up 2 bases, with 10 bases separating them. The CDR3 is 14 residues long. In nucleotides, the CDR3 is TGTGCCTGGAGTAACGGAGGGGGCAATCAGCCCCAGCATTTT. It yields the protein CAWSNGGGNQPQHF.